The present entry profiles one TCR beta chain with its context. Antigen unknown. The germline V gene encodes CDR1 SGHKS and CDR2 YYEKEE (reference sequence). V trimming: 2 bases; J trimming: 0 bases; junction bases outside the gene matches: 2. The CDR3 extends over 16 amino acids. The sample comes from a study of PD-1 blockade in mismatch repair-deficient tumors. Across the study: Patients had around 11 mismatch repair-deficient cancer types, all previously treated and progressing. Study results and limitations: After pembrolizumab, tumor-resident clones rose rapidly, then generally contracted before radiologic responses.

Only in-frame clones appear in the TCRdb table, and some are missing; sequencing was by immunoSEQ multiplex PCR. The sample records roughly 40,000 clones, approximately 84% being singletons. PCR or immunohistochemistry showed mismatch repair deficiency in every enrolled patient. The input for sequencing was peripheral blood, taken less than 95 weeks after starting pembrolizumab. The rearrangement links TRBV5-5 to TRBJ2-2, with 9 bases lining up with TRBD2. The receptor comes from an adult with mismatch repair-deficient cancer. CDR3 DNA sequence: TGTGCCAGCAGCTTCCGCGGGGGGGCGAACACCGGGGAGCTGTTTTTT. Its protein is CASSFRGGANTGELFF.